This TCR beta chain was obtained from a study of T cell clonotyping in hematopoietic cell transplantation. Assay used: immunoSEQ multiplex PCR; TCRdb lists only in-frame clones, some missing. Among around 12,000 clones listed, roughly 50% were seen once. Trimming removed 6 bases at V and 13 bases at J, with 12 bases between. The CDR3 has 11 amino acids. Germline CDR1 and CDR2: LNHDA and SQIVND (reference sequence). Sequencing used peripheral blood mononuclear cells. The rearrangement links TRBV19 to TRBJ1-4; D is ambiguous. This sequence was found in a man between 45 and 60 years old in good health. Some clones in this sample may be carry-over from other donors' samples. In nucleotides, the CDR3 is TGTGCCAGTAGGCAGACCCTTGGACTGTTTTTT. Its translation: CASRQTLGLFF.